This entry lists 19 T cell receptor beta chains sequenced from one sample in a study of blood T cell repertoires in COVID-19. Produced via immunoSEQ multiplex PCR; TCRdb's table is partial and in-frame only. The table lists a few hundred thousand clones, 88% of them singletons. Sequencing was carried out using PBMCs or T cells enriched from blood (not recorded which). The receptors derive from a woman aged 25 to 39 who had been exposed to COVID-19.

The rearrangement joins TRBV27 to TRBJ2-1; 11 bases fit TRBD2. The CDR3 spans 16 residues. J lost 6 bases, V lost 6 bases, and 10 bases had no gene match. The germline gives CDR1 MNHEY, CDR2 SMNVEV (reference sequence). The chain's CDR3 is CASSSLGLAGLNEQFF. Here the CDR3 DNA reads TGTGCCAGCAGCTCTCTCGGACTAGCGGGCCTCAATGAGCAGTTCTTC.

The chain couples TRBV7-8 to TRBJ1-2, with D perhaps TRBD1 (6 bases). The V gene lost 5 bases and the J gene lost 4 bases, with 17 bases spanning the gap. The CDR3 sequence is 15 residues long. From germline, CDR1 is SGHVS and CDR2 FQNEAQ. The CDR3 reads CASSTTFQGGYGYTF. The CDR3, as DNA: TGTGCCAGCAGCACAACGTTTCAAGGGGGCTATGGCTACACCTTC.

The CDR3 here is CASSLVGGASGTDTQYF. CDR3 coding DNA: TGTGCCAGCAGTTTAGTGGGTGGCGCGAGCGGCACAGATACGCAGTATTTT. The chain combines TRBV28 with TRBJ2-3, with D unclear. The CDR3 covers 17 residues. Germline V gene data show CDR1 as MDHEN and CDR2 as SYDVKM. Trimming stripped 2 bases from V and 1 base from J, with 16 bases between.

The chain uses TRBV27 and TRBJ1-3; D is possibly TRBD1 (5 bases). V gave up 3 bases and J gave up 0 bases, with 9 bases separating them. The CDR3 has 15 amino acids. The germline CDR1 and CDR2 sequences are MNHEY and SMNVEV (reference sequence). The CDR3 here is CASSFTGVSGNTIYF. In DNA, the CDR3 is TGTGCCAGCAGTTTTACAGGCGTCTCTGGAAACACCATATATTTT.

The chain joins TRBV19 to TRBJ2-1, with D unclear. The length of the CDR3 is 13 residues. V was shortened by 3 bases and J by 3 bases, with 6 bases between the two germline ends. Germline V CDR1 and CDR2: LNHDA, SQIVND (reference sequence). CDR3 DNA sequence: TGTGCCAGTAGTATTAGTTTCTACAATGAGCAGTTCTTC. Translation gives CASSISFYNEQFF.

This clone was counted a single time. DNA for the CDR3: TGTGCCAGCTCACCGACAGGGAAGAGTTATAATTCACCCCTCCACTTT. Translation gives CASSPTGKSYNSPLHF. The rearrangement links TRBV18 to TRBJ1-6; 7 bases align to TRBD1. CDR1 and CDR2 (germline): KGHSH, LQKENI. Trimming at V came to 3 bases and at J to 4 bases, leaving 6 bases not matched to a gene. This CDR3 is 16 amino acids long.

V gene TRBV25-1 combines with J gene TRBJ1-1, with D unresolved. V lost 3 bases and J lost 3, with 8 bases in between. There are 13 residues in the CDR3. Per the germline V gene, CDR1 is MGHDK and CDR2 is SYGVNS. The CDR3 here is CASSDRRDTEAFF. The CDR3 DNA reads TGTGCCAGCAGTGATAGGAGAGACACTGAAGCTTTCTTT.

The rearrangement uses TRBV19 and TRBJ2-7; the match to TRBD2 covers 8 bases. The germline CDR1 and CDR2 sequences are LNHDA and SQIVND (reference sequence). The CDR3 is 15 amino acids. The V gene end was trimmed by 5 bases and the J gene end by 5 bases; junction bases not matched to a gene: 11. The CDR3 nucleotides read TGTGCCAGTAGTCCGCCCCGGGAGGGGAGAGACGAGCAGTACTTC. Protein sequence: CASSPPREGRDEQYF.

The chain is built from TRBV6-4 and TRBJ2-1, with 7 bases fitting TRBD2. After removal of 4 bases from V and 7 bases from J, the junction contained 10 bases not matched to a gene. CDR3 length: 15 residues. Per the germline V gene, CDR1 is MRHNA and CDR2 is SNTAGT. CDR3 bases: TGTGCCAGCAGTGCCTCGGGGGGAGCTGTGAATGAGCAGTTCTTC. Encoded protein: CASSASGGAVNEQFF.

The V gene is TRBV13, the J gene TRBJ2-3, with D perhaps TRBD1 (6 bases). CDR3 length equals 15 residues. Trimming left V 5 bases short and J 4 bases short, with 16 bases between. Germline-derived CDR1 and CDR2 are PRHDT and FYEKMQ (reference sequence). As DNA, the CDR3 is TGTGCCAGCAGCGCCAGGGGTGAGGGCCCAGATACGCAGTATTTT. Its protein product is CASSARGEGPDTQYF.

The V and J genes are TRBV4-1 and TRBJ2-7; D not resolved. The germline V gene encodes CDR1 MGHRA and CDR2 YSYEKL. This CDR3 is 16 amino acids long. Trimming left V 1 base short and J 0 bases short, with 13 bases between. The CDR3 region has the DNA TGCGCCAGCAGCCAAGGGCCACATCAAAGCTCCTACGAGCAGTACTTC. This sequence encodes CASSQGPHQSSYEQYF.

This clone was seen only a few times. The V gene is TRBV6-5, the J gene TRBJ1-4; D ambiguous. V dropped 5 bases and J dropped 7 bases, with 14 bases sitting between them. This CDR3 region has 14 residues. Germline CDR1 and CDR2: MNHEY and SVGAGI. CDR3 nucleotides: TGTGCCAGCAGTCAGGCACATCCACGTGAAAAACTGTTTTTT. It specifies CASSQAHPREKLFF.

The chain is built from TRBV6-1 and TRBJ1-1, with 12 bases fitting TRBD1. The J segment lost 6 bases and the V segment lost 2 bases, leaving 10 bases of the junction unmatched. There are 17 residues in the CDR3. CDR1 is MNHNS, CDR2 SASEGT, per germline. CDR3 loop: CASSESPGQGARAEAFF. CDR3 in DNA: TGTGCCAGCAGTGAATCCCCGGGACAGGGGGCCAGAGCTGAAGCTTTCTTT.

This chain connects TRBV28 to TRBJ2-3; no clear D. V was cut by 5 bases and J by 0 bases, with 15 bases left in between. The germline CDR1 and CDR2 sequences are MDHEN and SYDVKM. The CDR3 runs to 16 residues. The CDR3 DNA is TGTGCCAGCAGTGGGCTGGTTCCCGTTAGCACAGATACGCAGTATTTT. As protein: CASSGLVPVSTDTQYF.

This chain connects TRBV21-1 to TRBJ1-6. TRBV21-1 is shown as a pseudogene. The CDR3 length is 9 residues. The CDR3 reads CYYNSPLHF. In DNA form, the CDR3 reads TGTTACTATAATTCACCCCTCCACTTT.

The chain combines TRBV15 with TRBJ2-7; TRBD2 is a possible D gene (6 bases). The CDR3 runs to 16 residues. The ends were cut back, 5 bases at V and 2 bases at J, with 19 bases in the middle. Germline CDR1 reads LNHNV; CDR2 reads YYDKDF (reference sequence). In DNA, the CDR3 is TGTGCCACCAGCCCCCGGCAGGCCGGCGGGACCTACGAGCAGTACTTC. It codes for CATSPRQAGGTYEQYF.

The V call is TRBV2, the J call TRBJ2-7; 9 nucleotides match TRBD1. The V gene end was trimmed by 7 bases and the J gene end by 2 bases; junction bases not matched to a gene: 12. The CDR3 sequence is 16 residues long. The V gene's germline CDR1 is SNHLY and CDR2 FYNNEI. The CDR3, as DNA: TGTGCCAGCATCACAGGGGGCGGCCATGGGGCCTACGAGCAGTACTTC. Amino acids: CASITGGGHGAYEQYF.

The genes are TRBV28 and TRBJ2-5, with TRBD2 as a possible D gene (7 bases). The CDR3 consists of 16 residues. The germline V gene encodes CDR1 MDHEN and CDR2 SYDVKM. With 6 bases removed from V and 4 bases from J, the gap between germline ends came to 21 bases. CDR3 amino acids: CASRMDAGALGETQYF. The CDR3 DNA is TGTGCCAGCAGGATGGACGCGGGGGCGCTTGGAGAGACCCAGTACTTC. The complete variable domain, with remaining parts taken from reference TRBV28 and TRBJ2-5, reads DVKVTQSSRYLVKRTGEKVFLECVQDMDHENMFWYRQDPGLGLRLIYFSYDVKMKEKGDIPEGYSVSREKKERFSLILESASTNQTSMYLCASRMDAGALGETQYFGPGTRLLVL.

V gene TRBV9 combines with J gene TRBJ2-5; possible D gene TRBD1, 5 bases. This CDR3 contains 16 residues. CDR1 and CDR2 (germline): SGDLS, YYNGEE. Trimming took off 0 bases at V and 5 bases at J, with 17 bases between the two ends. The CDR3, as DNA: TGTGCCAGCAGCGTAGGACGACAGTCCATCCGGGAGACCCAGTACTTC. Its protein is CASSVGRQSIRETQYF. The whole variable domain, remainder taken from reference TRBV9 and TRBJ2-5, is DSGVTQTPKHLITATGQRVTLRCSPRSGDLSVYWYQQSLDQGLQFLIQYYNGEERAKGNILERFSAQQFPDLHSELNLSSLELGDSALYFCASSVGRQSIRETQYFGPGTRLLVL.